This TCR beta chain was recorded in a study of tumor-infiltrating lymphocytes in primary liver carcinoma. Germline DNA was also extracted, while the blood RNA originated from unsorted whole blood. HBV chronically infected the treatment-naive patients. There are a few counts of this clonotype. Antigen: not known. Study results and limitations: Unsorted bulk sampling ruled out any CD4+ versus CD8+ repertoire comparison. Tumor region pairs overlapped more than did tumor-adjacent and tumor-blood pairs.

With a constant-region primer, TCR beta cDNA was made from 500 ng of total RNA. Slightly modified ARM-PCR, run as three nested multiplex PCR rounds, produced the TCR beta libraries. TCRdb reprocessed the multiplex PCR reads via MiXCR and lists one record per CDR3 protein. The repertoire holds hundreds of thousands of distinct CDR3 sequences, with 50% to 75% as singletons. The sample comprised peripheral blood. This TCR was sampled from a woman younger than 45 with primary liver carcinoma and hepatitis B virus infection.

CDR3 DNA sequence: TGTGCCTGGAACTCTCGGACTAGCTCCTACAATGAGCAGTTCTTC. It translates to CAWNSRTSSYNEQFF. The chain joins TRBV30 to TRBJ2-1; 7 bases agree with TRBD2. J was trimmed by 0 bases and V by 4 bases; bases with no gene match: 6. The length of the CDR3 is 15 residues. The germline CDR1 and CDR2 sequences are GTSNPN and SVGIG (reference sequence).